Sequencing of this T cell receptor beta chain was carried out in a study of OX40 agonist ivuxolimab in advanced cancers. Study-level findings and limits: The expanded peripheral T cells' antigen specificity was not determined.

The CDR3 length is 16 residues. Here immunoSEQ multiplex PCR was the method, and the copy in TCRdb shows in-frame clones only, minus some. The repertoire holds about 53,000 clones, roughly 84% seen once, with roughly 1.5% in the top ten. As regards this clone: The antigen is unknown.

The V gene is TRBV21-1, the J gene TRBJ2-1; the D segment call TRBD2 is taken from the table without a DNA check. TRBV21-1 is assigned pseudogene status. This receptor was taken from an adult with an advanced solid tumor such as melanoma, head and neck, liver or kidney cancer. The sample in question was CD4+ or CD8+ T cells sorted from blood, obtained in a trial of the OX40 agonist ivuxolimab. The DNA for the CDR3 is TGTGCCAGCACCCTTGGTTCTAGCGGGGTTGGGAATGAGCAGTTCTTC. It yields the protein CASTLGSSGVGNEQFF.